A single TCR beta chain is shown here with its context. Trimming took 3 bases from V and 4 from J, leaving 15 bases between them. This CDR3 is 15 amino acids long. The germline gives CDR1 SGDLS, CDR2 YYNGEE. This entry is derived from a study of T cell changes during pregnancy in multiple sclerosis. Here immunoSEQ multiplex PCR was the method, and the copy in TCRdb shows in-frame clones only, minus some. The data show roughly 48,000 clones, with approximately 92% seen just once and 0.91% held by the top ten. This chain connects TRBV9 to TRBJ2-3; D not resolved. Specimen: CD4+ T cells from peripheral blood mononuclear cells, collected in the second trimester of pregnancy. The clonotype originates from a female donor in good health, enrolled as a control in a pregnancy study. CDR3 DNA sequence: TGTGCCAGCAGCGCACAGATGAGTAATGCAGATACGCAGTATTTT. The encoded protein is CASSAQMSNADTQYF.